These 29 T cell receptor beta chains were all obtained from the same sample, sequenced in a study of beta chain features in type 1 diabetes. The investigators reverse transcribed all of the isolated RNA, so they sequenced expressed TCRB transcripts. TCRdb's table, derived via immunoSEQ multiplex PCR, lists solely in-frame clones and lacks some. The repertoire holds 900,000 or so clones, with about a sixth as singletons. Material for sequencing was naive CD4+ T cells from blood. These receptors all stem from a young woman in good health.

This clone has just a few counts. This CDR3 is CASRETGTSGELFF. CDR3 in DNA: TGTGCCAGCAGGGAAACAGGGACCTCCGGGGAGCTGTTTTTT. V and J are TRBV2 and TRBJ2-2; D is perhaps TRBD1 (6 bases). The V gene lost 6 bases and the J gene lost 6 bases, with 14 bases spanning the gap. The CDR3 loop spans 14 amino acids. Germline CDR1 reads SNHLY; CDR2 reads FYNNEI.

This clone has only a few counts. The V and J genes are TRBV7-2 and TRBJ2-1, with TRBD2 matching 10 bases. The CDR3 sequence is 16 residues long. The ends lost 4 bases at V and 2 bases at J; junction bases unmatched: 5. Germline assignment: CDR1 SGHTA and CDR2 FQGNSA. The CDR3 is CASSSASGSPYNEQFF. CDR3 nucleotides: TGTGCCAGCAGCTCCGCTAGCGGGAGTCCCTACAATGAGCAGTTCTTC.

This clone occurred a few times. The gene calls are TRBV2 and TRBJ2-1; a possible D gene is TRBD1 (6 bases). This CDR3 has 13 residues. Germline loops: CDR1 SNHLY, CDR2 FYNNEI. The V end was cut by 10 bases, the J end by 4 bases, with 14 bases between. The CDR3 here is CATRQEAYNEQFF. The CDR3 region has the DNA TGTGCCACAAGACAGGAAGCATACAATGAGCAGTTCTTC.

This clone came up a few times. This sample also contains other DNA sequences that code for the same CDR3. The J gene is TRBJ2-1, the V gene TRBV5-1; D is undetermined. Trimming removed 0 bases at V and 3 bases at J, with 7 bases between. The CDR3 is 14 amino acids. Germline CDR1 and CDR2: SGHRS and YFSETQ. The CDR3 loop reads CASSLDSSYNEQFF. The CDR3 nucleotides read TGCGCCAGCAGCTTGGATTCTAGCTACAATGAGCAGTTCTTC.

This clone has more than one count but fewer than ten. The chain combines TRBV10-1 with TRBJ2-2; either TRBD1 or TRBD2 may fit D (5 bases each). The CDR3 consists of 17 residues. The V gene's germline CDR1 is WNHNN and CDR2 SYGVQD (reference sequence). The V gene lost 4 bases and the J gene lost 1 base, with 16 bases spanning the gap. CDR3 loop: CASSVGSQGRNTGELFF. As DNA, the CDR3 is TGCGCCAGCAGTGTAGGGAGTCAGGGCAGGAACACCGGGGAGCTGTTTTTT.

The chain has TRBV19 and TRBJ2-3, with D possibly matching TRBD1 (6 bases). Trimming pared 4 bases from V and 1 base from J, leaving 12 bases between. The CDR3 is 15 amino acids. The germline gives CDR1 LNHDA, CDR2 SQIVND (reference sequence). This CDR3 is CASSNRQEGTDTQYF. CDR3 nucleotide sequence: TGTGCCAGTAGTAATCGACAGGAGGGCACAGATACGCAGTATTTT.

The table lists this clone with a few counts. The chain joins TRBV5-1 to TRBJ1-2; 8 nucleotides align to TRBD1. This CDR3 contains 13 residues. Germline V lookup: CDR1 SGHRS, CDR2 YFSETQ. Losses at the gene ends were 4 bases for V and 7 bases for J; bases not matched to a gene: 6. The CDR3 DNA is TGCGCCAGCAGCCAGGGACAGGAATTTGGCTACACCTTC. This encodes CASSQGQEFGYTF. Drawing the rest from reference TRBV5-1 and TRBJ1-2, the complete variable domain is KAGVTQTPRYLIKTRGQQVTLSCSPISGHRSVSWYQQTPGQGLQFLFEYFSETQRNKGNFPGRFSGRQFSNSRSEMNVSTLELGDSALYLCASSQGQEFGYTFGSGTRLTVV.

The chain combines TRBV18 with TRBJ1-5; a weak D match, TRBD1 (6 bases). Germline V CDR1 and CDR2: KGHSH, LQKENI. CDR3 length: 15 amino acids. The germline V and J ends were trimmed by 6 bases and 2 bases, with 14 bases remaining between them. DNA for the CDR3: TGTGCCAGCTCTCGAGGGGGAGGTGGCAATCAGCCCCAGCATTTT. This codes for CASSRGGGGNQPQHF.

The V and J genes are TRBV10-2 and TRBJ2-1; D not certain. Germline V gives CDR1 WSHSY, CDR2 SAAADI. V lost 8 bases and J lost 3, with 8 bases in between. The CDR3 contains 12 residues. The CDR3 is CASRASYNEQFF. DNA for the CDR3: TGCGCCAGCCGGGCTAGCTACAATGAGCAGTTCTTC.

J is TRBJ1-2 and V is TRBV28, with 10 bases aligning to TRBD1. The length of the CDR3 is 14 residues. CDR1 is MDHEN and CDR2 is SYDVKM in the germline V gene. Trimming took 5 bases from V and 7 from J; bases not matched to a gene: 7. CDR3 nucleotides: TGTGCCAGCAGTCCGGGACAGGGGTGGGTTGGCTACACCTTC. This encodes CASSPGQGWVGYTF.

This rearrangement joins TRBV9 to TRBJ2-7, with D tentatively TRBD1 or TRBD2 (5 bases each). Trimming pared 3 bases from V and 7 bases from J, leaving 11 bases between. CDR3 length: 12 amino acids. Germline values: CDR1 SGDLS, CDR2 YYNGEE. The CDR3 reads CASSASGSEQYF. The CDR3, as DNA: TGTGCCAGCAGCGCCTCAGGGAGTGAGCAGTACTTC.

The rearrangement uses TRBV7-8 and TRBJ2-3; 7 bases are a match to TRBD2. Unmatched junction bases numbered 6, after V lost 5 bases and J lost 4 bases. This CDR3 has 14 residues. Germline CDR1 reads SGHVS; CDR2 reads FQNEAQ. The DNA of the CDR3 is TGTGCCAGCAGCCAAGAGCGGGATCCAGATACGCAGTATTTT. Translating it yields CASSQERDPDTQYF.

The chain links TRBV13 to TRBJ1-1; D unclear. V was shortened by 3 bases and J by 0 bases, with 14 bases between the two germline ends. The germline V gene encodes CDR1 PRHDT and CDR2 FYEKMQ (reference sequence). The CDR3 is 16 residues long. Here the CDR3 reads CASSLWADLMNTEAFF. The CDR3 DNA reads TGTGCCAGCAGCTTGTGGGCAGACCTTATGAACACTGAAGCTTTCTTT.

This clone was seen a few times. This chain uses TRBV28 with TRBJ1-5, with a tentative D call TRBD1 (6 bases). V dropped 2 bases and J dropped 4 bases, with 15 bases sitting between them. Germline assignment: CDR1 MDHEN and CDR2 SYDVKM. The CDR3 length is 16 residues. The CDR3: CASSLVAGHMNQPQHF. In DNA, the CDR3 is TGTGCCAGCAGTTTAGTCGCGGGACATATGAATCAGCCCCAGCATTTT.

CDR3 loop: CASSFQLAIEQFF. For the CDR3, the DNA is TGTGCCAGCAGCTTTCAACTAGCAATTGAGCAGTTCTTC. V usage is TRBV7-2 and J usage is TRBJ2-1, with D perhaps matching TRBD2 (6 bases). V was cut by 3 bases and J by 9 bases, with 12 bases left in between. The CDR3 is 13 amino acids. Germline CDR1 is SGHTA and CDR2 is FQGNSA.

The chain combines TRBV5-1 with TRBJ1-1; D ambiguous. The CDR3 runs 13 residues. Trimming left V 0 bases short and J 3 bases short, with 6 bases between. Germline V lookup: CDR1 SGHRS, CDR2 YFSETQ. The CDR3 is CASSLGPYTEAFF. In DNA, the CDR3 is TGCGCCAGCAGCTTGGGGCCGTACACTGAAGCTTTCTTT. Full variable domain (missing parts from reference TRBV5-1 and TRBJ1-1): KAGVTQTPRYLIKTRGQQVTLSCSPISGHRSVSWYQQTPGQGLQFLFEYFSETQRNKGNFPGRFSGRQFSNSRSEMNVSTLELGDSALYLCASSLGPYTEAFFGQGTRLTVV.

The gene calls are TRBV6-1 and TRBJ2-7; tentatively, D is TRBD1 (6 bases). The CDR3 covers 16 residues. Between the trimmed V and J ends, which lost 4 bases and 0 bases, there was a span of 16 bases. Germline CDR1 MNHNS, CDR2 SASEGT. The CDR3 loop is CASSVIGRGTSYEQYF. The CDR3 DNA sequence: TGTGCCAGCAGTGTTATCGGCAGGGGTACCTCCTACGAGCAGTACTTC.

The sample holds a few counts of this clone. CDR3 sequence: CASSYNPPASDTQYF. DNA of the CDR3: TGTGCCAGCAGTTACAATCCCCCTGCGTCGGATACGCAGTATTTT. The genes are TRBV6-6 and TRBJ2-3; D gene unclear. The V and J ends lost 2 bases and 6 bases respectively, with 15 bases between them. The CDR3 covers 15 residues. Germline-derived CDR1 and CDR2 are MNHNY and SVGAGI (reference sequence).

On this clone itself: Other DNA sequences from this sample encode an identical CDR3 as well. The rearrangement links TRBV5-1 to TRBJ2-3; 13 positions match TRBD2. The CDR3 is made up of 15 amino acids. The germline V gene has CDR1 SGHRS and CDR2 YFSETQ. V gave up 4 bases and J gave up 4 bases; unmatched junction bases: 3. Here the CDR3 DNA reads TGCGCCAGCAGCCCAGGACTAGCGGGGGCAGATACGCAGTATTTT. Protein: CASSPGLAGADTQYF.

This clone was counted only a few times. The CDR3 spells CASSPNGGGGYTF. The DNA of the CDR3 is TGTGCCAGCAGTCCAAATGGGGGCGGTGGCTACACCTTC. V gene TRBV27 combines with J gene TRBJ1-2; a possible D gene is TRBD1 (6 bases). Germline V gene data show CDR1 as MNHEY and CDR2 as SMNVEV (reference sequence). There are 13 residues in the CDR3. V was trimmed by 5 bases and J by 7 bases, leaving 14 bases between them.

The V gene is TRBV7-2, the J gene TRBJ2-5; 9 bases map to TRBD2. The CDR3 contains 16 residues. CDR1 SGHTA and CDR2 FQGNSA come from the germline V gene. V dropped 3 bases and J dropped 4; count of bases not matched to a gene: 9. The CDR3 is CASSFGGRAGGETQYF. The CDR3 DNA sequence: TGTGCCAGCAGCTTTGGCGGGAGGGCCGGTGGAGAGACCCAGTACTTC.

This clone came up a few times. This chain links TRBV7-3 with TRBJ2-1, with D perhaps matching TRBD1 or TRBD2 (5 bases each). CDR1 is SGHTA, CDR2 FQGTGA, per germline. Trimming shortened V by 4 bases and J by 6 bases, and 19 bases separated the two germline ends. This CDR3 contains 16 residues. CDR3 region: CASSYPGTQAGNEQFF. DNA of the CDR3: TGTGCCAGCAGCTACCCCGGGACCCAGGCGGGCAATGAGCAGTTCTTC.

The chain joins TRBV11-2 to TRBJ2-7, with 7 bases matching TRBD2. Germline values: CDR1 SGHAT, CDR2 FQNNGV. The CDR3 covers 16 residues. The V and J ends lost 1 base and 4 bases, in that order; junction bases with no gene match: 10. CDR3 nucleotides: TGTGCCAGCAGCTTAGGAGAGGGCGGGAGAATGTACGAGCAGTACTTC. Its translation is CASSLGEGGRMYEQYF.

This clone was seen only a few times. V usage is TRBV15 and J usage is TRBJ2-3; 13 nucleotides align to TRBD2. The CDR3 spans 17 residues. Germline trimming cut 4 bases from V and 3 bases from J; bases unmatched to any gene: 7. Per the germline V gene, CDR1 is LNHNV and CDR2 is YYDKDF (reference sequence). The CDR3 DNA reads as TGTGCCACCAGCATTGGACTAGCGGGAGTTGTGACAGATACGCAGTATTTT. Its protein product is CATSIGLAGVVTDTQYF.

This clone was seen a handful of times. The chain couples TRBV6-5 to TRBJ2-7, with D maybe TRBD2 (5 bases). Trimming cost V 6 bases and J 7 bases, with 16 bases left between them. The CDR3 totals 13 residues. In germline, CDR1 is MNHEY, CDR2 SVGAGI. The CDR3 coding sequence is TGTGCCAGCAGCTCGGGGATTACTGAAGAGCAGTACTTC. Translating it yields CASSSGITEEQYF.

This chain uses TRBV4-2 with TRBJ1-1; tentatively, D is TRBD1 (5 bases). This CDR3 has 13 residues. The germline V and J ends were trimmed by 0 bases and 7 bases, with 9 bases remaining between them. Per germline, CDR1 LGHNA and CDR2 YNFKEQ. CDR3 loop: CASSQDWDLEAFF. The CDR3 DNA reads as TGTGCCAGCAGCCAAGATTGGGACCTTGAAGCTTTCTTT.

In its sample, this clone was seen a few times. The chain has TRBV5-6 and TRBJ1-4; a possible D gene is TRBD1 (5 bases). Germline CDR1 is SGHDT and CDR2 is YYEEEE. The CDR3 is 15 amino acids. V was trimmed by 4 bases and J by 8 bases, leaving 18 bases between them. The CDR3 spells CASSLTGPKKEKLFF. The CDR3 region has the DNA TGTGCCAGCAGCCTAACAGGTCCGAAGAAGGAAAAACTGTTTTTT.

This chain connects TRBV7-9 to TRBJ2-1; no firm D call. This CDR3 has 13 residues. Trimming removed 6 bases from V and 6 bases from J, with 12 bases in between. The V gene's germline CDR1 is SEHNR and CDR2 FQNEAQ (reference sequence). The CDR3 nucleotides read TGTGCCAGCAGTCTTCTCCTACCCAATGAGCAGTTCTTC. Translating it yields CASSLLLPNEQFF.

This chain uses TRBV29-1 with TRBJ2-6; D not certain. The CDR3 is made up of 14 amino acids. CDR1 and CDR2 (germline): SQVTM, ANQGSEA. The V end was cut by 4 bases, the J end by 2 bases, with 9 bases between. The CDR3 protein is CSVGSGAGANVLTF. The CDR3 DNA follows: TGCAGCGTTGGAAGTGGGGCTGGGGCCAACGTCCTGACTTTC.